The source of this TCR beta chain is a study of shared clonotypes between healthy human individuals. CDR3 length: 15 residues. Germline V gene data show CDR1 as MDHEN and CDR2 as SYDVKM. The trim removed 10 bases at V and 4 bases at J, leaving 7 bases unmatched. CD45RO-negative, CCR7-selected cells formed the naive CD8 fraction, which excluded terminally differentiated effector memory CD45RA+ cells. Turning to this clone: Its antigen remains unknown.

The assay was carried out at the deep level. Libraries were prepared by immunoSEQ multiplex PCR; TCRdb keeps only in-frame clonotypes and omits some of them. The sample lists over 2,000,000 clones, about 94% seen once, with under 2% in the top ten. Findings and limits, study-wide: Some naive CD4 clonotypes, about 5.5%, turned up in common across a few donors.

The sample consisted of naive CD8+ T cells from PBMCs. The rearrangement joins TRBV28 to TRBJ2-1; 13 bases are a match to TRBD2. The clonotype comes from a man between 18 and 29 years old in good health. Some clones in this sample may be carry-over from other donors' samples. The CDR3 here is CATRLAGGRYNEQFF. DNA for the CDR3: TGTGCCACGCGACTAGCGGGAGGTAGATACAATGAGCAGTTCTTC.